The 19 T cell receptor beta chains below all came from one sample that was sequenced in a study of early T cells in non-severe SARS-CoV-2 infection (dated by TCRdb to the early 2020s). The library was made by 5' RACE. This sample was sequenced with a NextSeq 500. Using fastp at Q25 and MiXCR, TCRdb reprocessed the public reads and kept productive beta chains. A single entry per CDR3 protein holds the most common genes and DNA from its merged rows. In all, the sample holds tens of thousands of distinct CDR3 sequences, and 5.5% to 8.5% of those were seen once. The leading ten clones occupy 5.8% of the sample. Sample: whole blood, taken at baseline. All receptors come from an adult who was a healthcare worker with PCR-confirmed SARS-CoV-2 infection or an uninfected control (not recorded which).

This clonotype was observed a few times. The chain carries TRBV7-9 and TRBJ1-1; D is perhaps TRBD1 (6 bases). V was cut by 2 bases and J by 7 bases, with 14 bases left in between. This CDR3 has 14 residues. Germline loops: CDR1 SEHNR, CDR2 FQNEAQ (reference sequence). CDR3 residues: CASSLQGRQYEAFF. CDR3 sequence (DNA): TGTGCCAGCAGCTTACAGGGGAGGCAATATGAAGCTTTCTTT.

V usage is TRBV12-3 or TRBV12-4 and J usage is TRBJ2-1; D possibly corresponds to TRBD1 (5 bases). V was cut by 3 bases and J by 2 bases, with 11 bases left in between. This CDR3 has 15 amino acids. The CDR3 nucleotides are TGTGCCAGCAGTTTGGGGCGGCCTCCCTACAATGAGCAGTTCTTC. Amino acid sequence: CASSLGRPPYNEQFF.

The chain employs TRBV18 and TRBJ2-7; 7 nucleotides line up with TRBD2. Germline V gives CDR1 KGHSH, CDR2 LQKENI. The trim removed 0 bases at V and 6 bases at J, leaving 8 bases unmatched. The CDR3 consists of 15 residues. The CDR3 DNA reads TGTGCCAGCTCACCACCCTCGGGGCGGGGGAGCGAGCAGTACTTC. Its translation: CASSPPSGRGSEQYF.

V usage is TRBV7-8 and J usage is TRBJ2-3; 15 bases map to TRBD2. Per germline, CDR1 SGHVS and CDR2 FQNEAQ. The CDR3 is made up of 17 amino acids. J lost 6 bases, V lost 4 bases, and 8 bases had no gene match. Here the CDR3 reads CASSSGLAGGRLDTQYF. The CDR3 DNA reads as TGTGCCAGCAGCTCCGGACTAGCGGGGGGGCGGTTGGATACGCAGTATTTT.

At least ten counts were recorded for this clonotype. This sequence joins TRBV14 and TRBJ1-2; 8 bases line up with TRBD1. The V segment lost 4 bases and the J segment 5 bases; nucleotides outside the gene matches: 3. Germline lookup yields CDR1 SGHDN and CDR2 FVKESK. CDR3 length equals 13 residues. The CDR3 protein is CASSPWTGYGYTF. In DNA form, the CDR3 reads TGTGCCAGCAGCCCTTGGACAGGGTATGGCTACACCTTC. Complete variable domain (other parts from reference TRBV14 and TRBJ1-2): EAGVTQFPSHSVIEKGQTVTLRCDPISGHDNLYWYRRVMGKEIKFLLHFVKESKQDESGMPNNRFLAERTGGTYSTLKVQPAELEDSGVYFCASSPWTGYGYTFGSGTRLTVV.

This clonotype showed up many times. The gene calls are TRBV29-1 and TRBJ2-5, with 7 positions matching TRBD1. CDR1 is SQVTM, CDR2 ANQGSEA, per germline. This CDR3 is built from 15 residues. V trimming: 5 bases; J trimming: 2 bases; junction bases outside the gene matches: 11. Here the CDR3 DNA reads TGCAGCGTTTTCTTTATAGGGACAGATCAAGAGACCCAGTACTTC. Amino acid sequence: CSVFFIGTDQETQYF.

The rearrangement links TRBV29-1 to TRBJ2-7; TRBD1 aligns across 8 bases. The CDR3 sequence is 13 residues long. Germline V gene data show CDR1 as SQVTM and CDR2 as ANQGSEA. V was pared by 1 base and J by 3 bases, with 2 bases of the junction left unmatched. Here the CDR3 reads CSVEGGTGYEQYF. The CDR3 bases are TGCAGCGTTGAAGGGGGGACAGGCTACGAGCAGTACTTC.

This sequence joins TRBV4-2 and TRBJ2-5; weak D call: TRBD1 (5 bases). This CDR3 is 17 amino acids long. Germline values: CDR1 LGHNA, CDR2 YNFKEQ. V was cut by 2 bases and J by 5 bases, with 21 bases left in between. The CDR3 spells CASSQPLTAKDGETQYF. The CDR3 DNA sequence: TGTGCCAGCAGCCAACCCTTGACAGCAAAAGACGGTGAGACCCAGTACTTC.

There are many counts of this clonotype. The V and J genes are TRBV4-1 and TRBJ1-6; a possible D gene is TRBD1 (6 bases). V lost 0 bases and J 7 bases, leaving 10 bases between the germline ends. The CDR3 spans 15 residues. The germline CDR1 and CDR2 sequences are MGHRA and YSYEKL. CDR3 in amino acids: CASSQEGQKNSPLHF. The DNA of the CDR3 is TGCGCCAGCAGCCAAGAAGGACAGAAGAATTCACCCCTCCACTTT.

This sequence joins TRBV5-5 and TRBJ1-2; D may be TRBD1 (5 bases). V dropped 4 bases and J dropped 6 bases, with 22 bases sitting between them. Germline CDR1 reads SGHKS; CDR2 reads YYEKEE (reference sequence). The CDR3 sequence is 16 residues long. CDR3 region: CASSLGGGRVSHGYTF. In nucleotides, the CDR3 is TGTGCCAGCAGCCTCGGTGGTGGCAGGGTATCCCATGGCTACACCTTC.

This sequence joins TRBV9 and TRBJ2-1; 12 nucleotides align to TRBD1. In germline, CDR1 is SGDLS, CDR2 YYNGEE. This CDR3 comprises 16 residues. After removal of 5 bases from V and 3 bases from J, the junction contained 6 bases not matched to a gene. The CDR3 sequence is CASSRGQGANYNEQFF. The CDR3 DNA reads as TGTGCCAGCAGTCGGGGACAGGGGGCCAACTACAATGAGCAGTTCTTC.

V is TRBV29-1 and J is TRBJ2-7; possibly TRBD1 for D (6 bases). V gave up 6 bases and J gave up 2 bases, with 14 bases separating them. The CDR3 is 13 residues long. CDR1 SQVTM and CDR2 ANQGSEA come from the germline V gene. The CDR3 coding sequence is TGCAGCGTACGGGACACACTAACCTACGAGCAGTACTTC. Residues: CSVRDTLTYEQYF.

The chain joins TRBV28 to TRBJ2-3, with 9 bases identical to TRBD2. V was pared by 8 bases and J by 0 bases, with 9 bases of the junction left unmatched. The germline V gene encodes CDR1 MDHEN and CDR2 SYDVKM. The CDR3 is 16 residues long. CDR3 residues: CASEQRRGGSTDTQYF. The CDR3 DNA follows: TGTGCCAGCGAGCAGAGGCGGGGGGGAAGCACAGATACGCAGTATTTT.

This clonotype was observed many times. CDR3 loop: CASSPGGVWQYF. The CDR3, as DNA: TGTGCCAGCAGTCCAGGGGGGGTCTGGCAGTACTTC. The rearrangement links TRBV28 to TRBJ2-7; TRBD1 or TRBD2 may be the D gene (7 bases each). The CDR3 has 12 residues. The V and J ends lost 5 bases and 9 bases respectively, with 14 bases between them. The V gene's germline CDR1 is MDHEN and CDR2 SYDVKM.

The chain uses TRBV4-3 and TRBJ2-7; a weak D match, TRBD2 (6 bases). Between the trimmed V and J ends, which lost 1 base and 4 bases, there was a span of 17 bases. There are 16 residues in the CDR3. Germline V lookup: CDR1 LGHNA, CDR2 YSLEER. CDR3 protein: CASSQGGRGVIYEQYF. The CDR3 nucleotides are TGCGCCAGCAGCCAAGGAGGGCGCGGGGTGATATACGAGCAGTACTTC.

In this sample, this clonotype turned up many times. This sequence joins TRBV5-1 and TRBJ2-7; 7 positions agree with TRBD1. The germline V gene has CDR1 SGHRS and CDR2 YFSETQ. CDR3 length: 12 residues. J gave up 6 bases and V 7 bases, and 7 bases lay outside the gene matches. CDR3 coding DNA: TGCGCCAGCGGGACACAGGGGCGCGAGCAGTACTTC. Its translation: CASGTQGREQYF.

This clonotype was observed many times. The chain couples TRBV30 to TRBJ1-2; D is possibly TRBD1 (6 bases). V was cut by 4 bases and J by 4 bases, with 13 bases left in between. The CDR3 has 13 residues. Germline V gene sequence: CDR1 GTSNPN, CDR2 SVGIG (reference sequence). The CDR3 is CAWTGRTVYGYTF. In nucleotides, the CDR3 is TGTGCCTGGACCGGGAGGACAGTCTATGGCTACACCTTC.

This clonotype was counted at least ten times. The J gene is TRBJ2-3, the V gene TRBV20-1; TRBD2 agrees at 8 bases. Germline V gene lookup returns CDR1 DFQATT and CDR2 SNEGSKA (reference sequence). The CDR3 is made up of 14 amino acids. V was clipped by 6 bases and J by 1 base; unmatched bases: 6. CDR3 in amino acids: CSASPGRGTDTQYF. The CDR3 DNA reads TGCAGTGCAAGCCCCGGGAGGGGCACAGATACGCAGTATTTT.

This clonotype came up many times. The rearrangement uses TRBV7-2 and TRBJ2-7; D gene ambiguous. This CDR3 region has 15 residues. Trimming pared 5 bases from V and 9 bases from J, leaving 23 bases between. Germline V gene data show CDR1 as SGHTA and CDR2 as FQGNSA. The CDR3 region has the DNA TGTGCCAGCAGCGAAGATTTACTGCACCTACGACGGCAGTACTTC. This sequence encodes CASSEDLLHLRRQYF.